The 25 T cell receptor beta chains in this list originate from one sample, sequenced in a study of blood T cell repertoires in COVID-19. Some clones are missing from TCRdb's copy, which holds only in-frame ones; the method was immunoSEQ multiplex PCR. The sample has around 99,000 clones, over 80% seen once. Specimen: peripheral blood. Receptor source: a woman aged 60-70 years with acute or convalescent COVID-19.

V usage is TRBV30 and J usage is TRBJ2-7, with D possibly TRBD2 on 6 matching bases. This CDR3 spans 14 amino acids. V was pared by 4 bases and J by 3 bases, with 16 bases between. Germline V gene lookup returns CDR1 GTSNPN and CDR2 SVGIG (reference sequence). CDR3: CAWNLAGKGYEQYF. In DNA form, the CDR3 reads TGTGCCTGGAATTTGGCGGGAAAAGGCTACGAGCAGTACTTC.

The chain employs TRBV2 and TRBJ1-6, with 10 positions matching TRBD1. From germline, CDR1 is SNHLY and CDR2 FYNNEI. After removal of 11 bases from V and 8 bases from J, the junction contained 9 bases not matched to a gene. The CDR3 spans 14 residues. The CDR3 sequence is CAGGLTGGYSPLHF. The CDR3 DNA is TGTGCCGGGGGCCTGACAGGGGGCTATTCACCCCTCCACTTT.

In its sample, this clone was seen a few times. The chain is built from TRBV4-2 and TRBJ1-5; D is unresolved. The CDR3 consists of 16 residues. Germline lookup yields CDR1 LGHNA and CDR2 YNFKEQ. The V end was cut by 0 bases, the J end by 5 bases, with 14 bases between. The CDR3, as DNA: TGTGCCAGCAGCCAAGACTCCGACGGGAGACATCAGCCCCAGCATTTT. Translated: CASSQDSDGRHQPQHF.

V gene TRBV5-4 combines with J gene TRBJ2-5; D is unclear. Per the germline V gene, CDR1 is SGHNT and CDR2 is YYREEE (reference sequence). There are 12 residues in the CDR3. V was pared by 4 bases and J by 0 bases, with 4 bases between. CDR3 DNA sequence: TGTGCCAGCAGCCGAGACCAAGAGACCCAGTACTTC. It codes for CASSRDQETQYF.

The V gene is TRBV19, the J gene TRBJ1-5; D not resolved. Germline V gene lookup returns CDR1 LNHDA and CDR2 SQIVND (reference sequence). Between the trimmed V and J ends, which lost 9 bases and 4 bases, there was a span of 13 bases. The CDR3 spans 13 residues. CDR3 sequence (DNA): TGTGCCAGCCGGTTGGGCCCTAATCAGCCCCAGCATTTT. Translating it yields CASRLGPNQPQHF.

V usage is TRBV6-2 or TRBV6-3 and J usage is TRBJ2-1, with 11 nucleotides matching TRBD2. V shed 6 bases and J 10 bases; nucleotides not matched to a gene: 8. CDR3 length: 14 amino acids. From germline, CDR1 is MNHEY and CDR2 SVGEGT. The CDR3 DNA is TGTGCCAGCAGCGGGACTAGCGGAGGGGGCGAGCAGTTCTTC. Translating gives CASSGTSGGGEQFF.

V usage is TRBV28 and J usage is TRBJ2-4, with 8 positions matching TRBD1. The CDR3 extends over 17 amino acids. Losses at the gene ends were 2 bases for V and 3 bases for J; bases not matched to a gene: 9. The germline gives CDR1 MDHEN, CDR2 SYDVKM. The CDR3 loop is CASSLNRDRMLKNIQYF. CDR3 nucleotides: TGTGCCAGCAGTTTAAACCGGGACAGGATGCTCAAAAACATTCAGTACTTC. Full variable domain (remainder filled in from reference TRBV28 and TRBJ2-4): DVKVTQSSRYLVKRTGEKVFLECVQDMDHENMFWYRQDPGLGLRLIYFSYDVKMKEKGDIPEGYSVSREKKERFSLILESASTNQTSMYLCASSLNRDRMLKNIQYFGAGTRLSVL.

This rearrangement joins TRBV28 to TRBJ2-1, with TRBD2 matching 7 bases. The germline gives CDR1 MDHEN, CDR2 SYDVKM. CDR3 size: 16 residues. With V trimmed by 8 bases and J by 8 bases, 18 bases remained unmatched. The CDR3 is CASWGGGGPDGYEQFF. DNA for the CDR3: TGTGCCAGCTGGGGGGGTGGCGGGCCCGATGGATATGAGCAGTTCTTC.

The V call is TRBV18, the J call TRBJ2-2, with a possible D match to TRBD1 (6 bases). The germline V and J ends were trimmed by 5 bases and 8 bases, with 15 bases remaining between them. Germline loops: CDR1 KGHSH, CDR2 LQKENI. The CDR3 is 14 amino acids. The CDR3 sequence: CASSADRLAGELFF. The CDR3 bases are TGTGCCAGCTCAGCCGACAGGCTCGCAGGGGAGCTGTTTTTT.

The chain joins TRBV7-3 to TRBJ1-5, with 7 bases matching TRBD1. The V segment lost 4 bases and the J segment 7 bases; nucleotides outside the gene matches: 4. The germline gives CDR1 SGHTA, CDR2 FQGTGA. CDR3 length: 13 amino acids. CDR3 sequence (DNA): TGTGCCAGCAGCTCAGACAGGGACCAGCCCCAGCATTTT. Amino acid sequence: CASSSDRDQPQHF.

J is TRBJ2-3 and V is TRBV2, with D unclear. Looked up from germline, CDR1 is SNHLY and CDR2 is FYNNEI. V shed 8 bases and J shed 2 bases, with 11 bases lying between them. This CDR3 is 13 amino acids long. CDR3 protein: CASRLTYTDTQYF. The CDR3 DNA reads TGTGCCAGCCGCCTTACTTACACAGATACGCAGTATTTT.

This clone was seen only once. This CDR3 is CAIRELGRGVTYTQYF. The CDR3 bases are TGTGCCATCAGGGAGCTAGGGCGGGGGGTTACATATACGCAGTATTTT. The chain is built from TRBV10-3 and TRBJ2-3; 8 bases match TRBD2. The CDR3 has 16 amino acids. Germline-derived CDR1 and CDR2 are ENHRY and SYGVKD. Unmatched junction bases numbered 15, after V lost 6 bases and J lost 7 bases.

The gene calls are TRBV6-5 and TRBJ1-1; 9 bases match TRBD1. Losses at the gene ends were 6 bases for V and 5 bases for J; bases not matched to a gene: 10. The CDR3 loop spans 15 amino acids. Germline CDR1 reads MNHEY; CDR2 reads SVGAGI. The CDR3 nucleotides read TGTGCCAGCAGACCCGAGGGACAGGGAAGGACTGAAGCTTTCTTT. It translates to CASRPEGQGRTEAFF.

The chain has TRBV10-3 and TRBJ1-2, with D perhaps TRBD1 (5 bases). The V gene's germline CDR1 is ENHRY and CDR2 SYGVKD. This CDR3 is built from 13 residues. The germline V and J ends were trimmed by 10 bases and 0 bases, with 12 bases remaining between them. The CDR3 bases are TGTGCCACCCTAGACAGCCCTAACTATGGCTACACCTTC. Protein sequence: CATLDSPNYGYTF.

The CDR3 loop is CASSFRVGNSPLHF. In DNA form, the CDR3 reads TGTGCCAGCAGCTTTCGGGTTGGTAATTCACCCCTCCACTTT. The chain has TRBV11-2 and TRBJ1-6; D unresolved. This CDR3 is built from 14 residues. Trimming took 3 bases from V and 6 from J, leaving 9 bases between them. CDR1 and CDR2 (germline): SGHAT, FQNNGV.

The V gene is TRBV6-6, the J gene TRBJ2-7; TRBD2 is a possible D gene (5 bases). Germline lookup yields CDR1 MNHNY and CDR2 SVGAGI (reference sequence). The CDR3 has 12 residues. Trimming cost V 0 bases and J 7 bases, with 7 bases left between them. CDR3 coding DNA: TGTGCCAGCAGTTACTCCTCGGGAGAGCAGTACTTC. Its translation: CASSYSSGEQYF.

In DNA, the CDR3 is TGTGCCAGCTCAATTGGAGCGGGGACCTACAATGAGCAGTTCTTC. It codes for CASSIGAGTYNEQFF. This rearrangement joins TRBV18 to TRBJ2-1; TRBD2 matches 7 bases. The V segment lost 5 bases and the J segment 2 bases; nucleotides outside the gene matches: 6. There are 15 residues in the CDR3. CDR1 is KGHSH and CDR2 is LQKENI in the germline V gene.

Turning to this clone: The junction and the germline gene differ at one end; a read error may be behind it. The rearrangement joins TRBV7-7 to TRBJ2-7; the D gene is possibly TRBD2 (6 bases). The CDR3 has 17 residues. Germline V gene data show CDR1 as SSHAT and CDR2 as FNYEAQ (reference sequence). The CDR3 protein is CASSLVIAESSSYEQYF. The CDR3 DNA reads TGTGCTAGCAGCTTAGTGATAGCGGAATCCAGCTCCTACGAGCAGTACTTC.

CDR3 sequence (DNA): TGTGCCTGGAGGATAGCGGGTGAGCAGTTCTTC. Translation: CAWRIAGEQFF. V gene TRBV30 combines with J gene TRBJ2-1; 7 bases are a match to TRBD2. This CDR3 is built from 11 residues. Germline V gene sequence: CDR1 GTSNPN, CDR2 SVGIG (reference sequence). Trimming took 3 bases from V and 9 from J; bases not matched to a gene: 2.

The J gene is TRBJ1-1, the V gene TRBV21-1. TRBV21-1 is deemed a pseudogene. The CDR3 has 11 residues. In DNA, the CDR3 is TGTGCCAGCCTGGGAGGGACTGAAGCTTTCTTT. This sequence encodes CASLGGTEAFF.

The CDR3 is CASSRQDFPADTQYF. The CDR3 DNA sequence: TGTGCCAGCAGCCGGCAGGACTTCCCCGCAGATACGCAGTATTTT. The rearrangement joins TRBV7-9 to TRBJ2-3, with D perhaps TRBD2 (5 bases). The CDR3 spans 15 residues. V lost 5 bases and J 4 bases, leaving 16 bases between the germline ends. Germline CDR1 reads SEHNR; CDR2 reads FQNEAQ (reference sequence).

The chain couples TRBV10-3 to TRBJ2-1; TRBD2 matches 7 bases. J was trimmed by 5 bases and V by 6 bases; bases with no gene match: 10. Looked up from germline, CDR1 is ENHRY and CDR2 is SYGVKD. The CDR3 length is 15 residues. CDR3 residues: CAISPSGTTNNEQFF. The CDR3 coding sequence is TGTGCCATCAGCCCTAGCGGCACTACAAACAATGAGCAGTTCTTC.

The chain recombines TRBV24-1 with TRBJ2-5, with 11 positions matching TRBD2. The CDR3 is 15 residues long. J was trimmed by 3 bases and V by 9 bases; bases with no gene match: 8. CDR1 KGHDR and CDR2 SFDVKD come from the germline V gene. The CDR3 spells CATSRPGLAEETQYF. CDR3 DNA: TGTGCCACCTCTCGACCGGGACTAGCGGAAGAGACCCAGTACTTC.

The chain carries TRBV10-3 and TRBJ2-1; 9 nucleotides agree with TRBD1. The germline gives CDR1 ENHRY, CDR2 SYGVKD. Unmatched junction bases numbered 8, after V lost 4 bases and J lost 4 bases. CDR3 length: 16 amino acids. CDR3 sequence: CAISGEGTGSYNEQFF. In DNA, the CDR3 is TGTGCCATCAGTGGGGAAGGGACAGGGAGTTACAATGAGCAGTTCTTC.

DNA of the CDR3: TGTGCCAGCAGCTTGCAGGATAGCAATCAGCCCCAGCATTTT. Protein: CASSLQDSNQPQHF. The chain joins TRBV7-2 to TRBJ1-5; no clear D. V was clipped by 3 bases and J by 0 bases, with 6 bases between them. The germline gives CDR1 SGHTA, CDR2 FQGNSA. The length of the CDR3 is 14 residues.